These T cell receptor beta chains were read from a single sample in a study of Graves' ophthalmopathy and Graves' hyperthyroidism. One entry per CDR3 protein results from TCRdb running MiXCR on the multiplex PCR reads. The repertoire includes around 36,000 distinct CDR3 sequences, approximately 53% of them detected once, and about a quarter sits in the top ten. The sample was peripheral blood. All receptors derive from an adult woman with stable Graves' hyperthyroidism. The CDR3 runs from the conserved cysteine through the conserved F or W.

J gene: TRBJ1-4
V gene: TRBV25-1
CDR3 protein: CASRDRGREKLFF

J gene: TRBJ1-1
V gene: TRBV29-1
CDR3 protein: CSVSDGGPGEAFF

J gene: TRBJ1-5
V gene: TRBV7-8
CDR3 protein: CASSSLLGASNQPQHF

J gene: TRBJ2-5
V gene: TRBV5-6
CDR3 protein: CASSRGLAGAETQYF

J gene: TRBJ2-7
V gene: TRBV20-1
CDR3 protein: CSARTRNGELYF

J gene: TRBJ2-5
V gene: TRBV24-1
CDR3 protein: CATSGTGGEKLFFGSGTQYF

J gene: TRBJ1-1
V gene: TRBV29-1
CDR3 protein: CSVEDSLYTEAFF

J gene: TRBJ1-2
V gene: TRBV24-1
CDR3 protein: CATSQRDNNYGYTF

J gene: TRBJ1-5
V gene: TRBV20-1
CDR3 protein: CSASIQGSNQPQHF

J gene: TRBJ2-7
V gene: TRBV11-1
CDR3 protein: CASSDGGALLEQYF

J gene: TRBJ1-4
V gene: TRBV7-9
CDR3 protein: CASSLTGGATNEKLAF

J gene: TRBJ2-3
V gene: TRBV15
CDR3 protein: CATSTGAAGVWTDTQYF

J gene: TRBJ2-7
V gene: TRBV20-1
CDR3 protein: CSARGPRGGPYEQYF

J gene: TRBJ1-2
V gene: TRBV5-1
CDR3 protein: CASSPPPGQGNGYTF